The rows below give T cell receptor beta chains drawn from one sample of a study of beta chain features in type 1 diabetes. The protocol was immunoSEQ multiplex PCR, while the TCRdb copy is restricted to in-frame clones and leaves out a portion. The table lists about 140,000 clones, about 7% of them singletons, with 1.1% to 1.5% in the top ten. Sequenced input: central memory CD4+ T cells from blood. These receptor sequences come from a woman in her thirties in good health. Each CDR3 is given with its conserved first and last residue. Fields, in order: V gene, D gene, CDR3 length, J gene, clone size, CDR3 DNA, CDR3 protein. A D gene is named only where the DNA matches it firmly. Part of the rows lack a size; the others show once, few, many or a class for expanded clones.

>TRBV27|TRBD2|15|TRBJ2-3|NA
TGTGCCAGCAGTTTTAAAGCGGGAGGCCCAGATACGCAGTATTTT
CASSFKAGGPDTQYF
>TRBV19|NA|11|TRBJ1-2|NA
TGTGCCACAGGGGATCAGTATGGCTACACCTTC
CATGDQYGYTF
>TRBV23-1|NA|13|TRBJ2-7|many
TGCGCCAGCAGTCAACGGGAAATCTACGAGCAGTACTTC
CASSQREIYEQYF
>TRBV19|NA|15|TRBJ2-7|few
TGTGCCAGTAGCCGATACCGGGACATCCCCTACGAGCAGTACTTC
CASSRYRDIPYEQYF
>TRBV19|NA|14|TRBJ1-4|few
TGTGCCAGTACCCGGGGAACAACTAATGAAAAACTGTTTTTT
CASTRGTTNEKLFF
>TRBV29-1|TRBD1|13|TRBJ2-1|NA
TGCAGCTACAACAGGGGGCAAGGTGGTGAGCAGTTCTTC
CSYNRGQGGEQFF
>TRBV23-1|TRBD1|15|TRBJ1-5|many
TGCGCCAGCAGTCAGGGACAGGATAGCAATCAGCCCCAGCATTTT
CASSQGQDSNQPQHF
>TRBV7-2|NA|15|TRBJ2-2|few
TGTGCCAGCAGCTCGTCAAGGGGAAACACCGGGGAGCTGTTTTTT
CASSSSRGNTGELFF
>TRBV20-1|NA|11|TRBJ2-3|many
TGCAGTGCTGAGAAGTCAGATACGCAGTATTTT
CSAEKSDTQYF
>TRBV19|TRBD1|15|TRBJ1-4|NA
TGTGCCAGTAGTCCGAAAACAGGGGGAGCGGAAAAACTGTTTTTT
CASSPKTGGAEKLFF
>TRBV27|TRBD1|15|TRBJ2-7|few
TGTGCCAGCAGGGCACCGGGACAGGGAAACTACGAGCAGTACTTC
CASRAPGQGNYEQYF
>TRBV7-2|NA|13|TRBJ2-5|NA
TGTGCCAGCGGGGGCCGAGCCGGGGAGACCCAGTACTTC
CASGGRAGETQYF